These 2 T cell receptor beta chains share one sample of origin, sequenced in a study of T cell repertoires in cytomegalovirus infection. One entry per CDR3 protein results from TCRdb running MiXCR on the reads. The sample lists roughly 760,000 distinct CDR3 sequences, roughly 36% occurring once. The sequencing input was PBMCs. Every receptor here comes from a human donor in good health (CMV status not recorded). Some clones in this sample may be carry-over from other donors' samples.

In this sample, this clonotype turned up many times. J is TRBJ2-1 and V is TRBV12-3 or TRBV12-4; 8 positions match TRBD2. CDR3 length: 14 amino acids. Trimming removed 3 bases from V and 7 bases from J; junction bases left unmatched: 5. DNA of the CDR3: TGTGCCAGCAGTTTGACGGGGGGGCTTAATGAGCAGTTCTTC. Translated, it gives CASSLTGGLNEQFF.

This clonotype occurred many times. The chain combines TRBV7-2 with TRBJ1-1; TRBD1 matches at 8 bases. Germline V lookup: CDR1 SGHTA, CDR2 FQGNSA. V lost 2 bases and J lost 5; bases outside the gene matches: 4. The CDR3 is made up of 14 amino acids. As DNA, the CDR3 is TGTGCCAGCAGCTTACGGACAGGGCGGACTGAAGCTTTCTTT. This sequence encodes CASSLRTGRTEAFF.